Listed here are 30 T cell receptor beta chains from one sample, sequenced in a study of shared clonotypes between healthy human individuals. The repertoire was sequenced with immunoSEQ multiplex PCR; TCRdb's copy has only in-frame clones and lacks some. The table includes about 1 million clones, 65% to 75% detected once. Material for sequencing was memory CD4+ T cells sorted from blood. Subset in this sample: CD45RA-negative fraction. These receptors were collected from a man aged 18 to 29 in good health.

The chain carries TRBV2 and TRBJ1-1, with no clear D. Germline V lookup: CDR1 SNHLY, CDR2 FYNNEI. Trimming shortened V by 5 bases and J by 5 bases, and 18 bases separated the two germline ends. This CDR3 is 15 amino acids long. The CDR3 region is CASSPTGLGGTEAFF. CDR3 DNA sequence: TGTGCCAGCAGTCCTACCGGCCTGGGAGGGACTGAAGCTTTCTTT.

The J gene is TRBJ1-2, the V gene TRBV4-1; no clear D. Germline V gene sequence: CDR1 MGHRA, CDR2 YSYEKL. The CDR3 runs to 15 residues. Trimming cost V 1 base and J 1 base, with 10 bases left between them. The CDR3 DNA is TGCGCCAGCAGCCAAGGACCGACGGATAACTATGGCTACACCTTC. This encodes CASSQGPTDNYGYTF.

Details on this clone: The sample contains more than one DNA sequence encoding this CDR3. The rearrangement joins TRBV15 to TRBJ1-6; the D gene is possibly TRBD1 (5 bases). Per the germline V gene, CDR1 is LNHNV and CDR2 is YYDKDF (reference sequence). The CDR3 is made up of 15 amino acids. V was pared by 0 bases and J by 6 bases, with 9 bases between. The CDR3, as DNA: TGTGCCACCAGCAGAGAAGGGCAGGGTAATTCACCCCTCCACTTT. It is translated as CATSREGQGNSPLHF.

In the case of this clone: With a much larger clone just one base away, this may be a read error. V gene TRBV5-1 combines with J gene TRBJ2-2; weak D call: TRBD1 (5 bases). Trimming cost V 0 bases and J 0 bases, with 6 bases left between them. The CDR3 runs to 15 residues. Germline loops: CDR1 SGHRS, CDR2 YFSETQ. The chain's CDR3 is CASSLGQTNTGELFF. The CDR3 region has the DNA TGCGCCAGCAGCTTGGGACAGACGAACACCGGGGAGCTGTTTTTT.

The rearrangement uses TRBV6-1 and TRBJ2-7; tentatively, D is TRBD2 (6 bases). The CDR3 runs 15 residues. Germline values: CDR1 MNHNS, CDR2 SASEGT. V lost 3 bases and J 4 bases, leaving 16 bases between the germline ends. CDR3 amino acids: CASSEYGGTAYEQYF. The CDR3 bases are TGTGCCAGCAGTGAGTACGGAGGGACGGCTTACGAGCAGTACTTC.

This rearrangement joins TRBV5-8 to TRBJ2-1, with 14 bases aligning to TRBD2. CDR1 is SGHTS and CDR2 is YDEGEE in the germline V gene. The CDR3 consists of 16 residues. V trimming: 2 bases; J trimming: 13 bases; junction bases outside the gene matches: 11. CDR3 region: CASSFQVGLAGEGQFF. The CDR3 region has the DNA TGTGCCAGCAGCTTCCAGGTGGGACTAGCGGGAGAGGGTCAGTTCTTC. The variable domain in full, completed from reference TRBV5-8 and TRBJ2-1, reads EAGVTQSPTHLIKTRGQQATLRCSPISGHTSVYWYQQALGLGLQFLLWYDEGEERNRGNFPPRFSGRQFPNYSSELNVNALELEDSALYLCASSFQVGLAGEGQFFGPGTRLTVL.

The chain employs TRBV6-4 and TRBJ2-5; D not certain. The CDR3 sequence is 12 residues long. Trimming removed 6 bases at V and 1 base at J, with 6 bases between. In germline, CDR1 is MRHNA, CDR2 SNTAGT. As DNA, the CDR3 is TGTGCCAGCAGGGTCAGCCAAGAGACCCAGTACTTC. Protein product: CASRVSQETQYF.

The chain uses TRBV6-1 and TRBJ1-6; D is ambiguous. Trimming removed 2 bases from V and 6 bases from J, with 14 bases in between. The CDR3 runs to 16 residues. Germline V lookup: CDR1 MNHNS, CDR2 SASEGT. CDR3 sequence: CASSEYVPLINSPLHF. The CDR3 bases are TGTGCCAGCAGTGAATATGTCCCACTGATTAATTCACCCCTCCACTTT.

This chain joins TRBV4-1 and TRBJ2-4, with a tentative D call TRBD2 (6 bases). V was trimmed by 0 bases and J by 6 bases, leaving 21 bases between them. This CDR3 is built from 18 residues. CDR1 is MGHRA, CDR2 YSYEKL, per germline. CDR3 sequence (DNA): TGCGCCAGCAGCCAAGATCGGAGGGTAGGAGATTCAGGAAACATTCAGTACTTC. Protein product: CASSQDRRVGDSGNIQYF.

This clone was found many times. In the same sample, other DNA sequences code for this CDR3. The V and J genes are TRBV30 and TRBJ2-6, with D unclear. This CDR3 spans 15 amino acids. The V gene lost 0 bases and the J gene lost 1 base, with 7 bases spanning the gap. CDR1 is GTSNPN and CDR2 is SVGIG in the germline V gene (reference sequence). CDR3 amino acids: CAWSVLGSGANVLTF. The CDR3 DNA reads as TGTGCCTGGAGTGTTTTGGGGTCTGGGGCCAACGTCCTGACTTTC.

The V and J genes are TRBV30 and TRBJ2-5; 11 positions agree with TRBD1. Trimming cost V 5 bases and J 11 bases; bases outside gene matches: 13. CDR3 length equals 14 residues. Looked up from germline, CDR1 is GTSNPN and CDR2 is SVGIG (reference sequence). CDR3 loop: CAWVPGQGEKEQYF. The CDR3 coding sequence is TGTGCCTGGGTTCCGGGACAGGGGGAAAAGGAGCAGTACTTC.

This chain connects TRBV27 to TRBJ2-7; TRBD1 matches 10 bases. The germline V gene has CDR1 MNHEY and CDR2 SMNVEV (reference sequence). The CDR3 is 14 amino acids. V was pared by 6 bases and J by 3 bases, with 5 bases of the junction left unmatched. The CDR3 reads CASSRGQGFYEQYF. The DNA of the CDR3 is TGTGCCAGCAGCCGGGGACAGGGGTTCTACGAGCAGTACTTC.

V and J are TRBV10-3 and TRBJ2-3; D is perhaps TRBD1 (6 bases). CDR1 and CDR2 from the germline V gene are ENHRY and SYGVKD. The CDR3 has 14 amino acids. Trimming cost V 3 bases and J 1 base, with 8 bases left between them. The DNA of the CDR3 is TGTGCCATCAGTGAACAGGGTCGCACAGATACGCAGTATTTT. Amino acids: CAISEQGRTDTQYF.

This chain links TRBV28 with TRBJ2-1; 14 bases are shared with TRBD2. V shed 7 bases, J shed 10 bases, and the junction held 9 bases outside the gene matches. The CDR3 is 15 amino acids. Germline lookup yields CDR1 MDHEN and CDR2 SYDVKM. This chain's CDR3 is CASTPRTSGGREQFF. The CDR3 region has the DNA TGTGCCAGCACCCCTCGGACTAGCGGGGGGAGAGAGCAGTTCTTC.

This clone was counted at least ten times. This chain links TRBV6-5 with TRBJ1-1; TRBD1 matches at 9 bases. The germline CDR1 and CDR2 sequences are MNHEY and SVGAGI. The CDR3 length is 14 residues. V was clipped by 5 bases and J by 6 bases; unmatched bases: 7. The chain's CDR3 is CASSRQGEKAEAFF. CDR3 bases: TGTGCCAGCAGTCGACAGGGGGAAAAGGCTGAAGCTTTCTTT.

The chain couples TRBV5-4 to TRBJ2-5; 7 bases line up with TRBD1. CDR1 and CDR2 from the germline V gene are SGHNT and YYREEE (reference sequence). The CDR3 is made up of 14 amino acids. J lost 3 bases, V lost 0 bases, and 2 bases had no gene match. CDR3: CASSLAGTEETQYF. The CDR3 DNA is TGTGCCAGCAGCTTGGCCGGGACAGAAGAGACCCAGTACTTC.

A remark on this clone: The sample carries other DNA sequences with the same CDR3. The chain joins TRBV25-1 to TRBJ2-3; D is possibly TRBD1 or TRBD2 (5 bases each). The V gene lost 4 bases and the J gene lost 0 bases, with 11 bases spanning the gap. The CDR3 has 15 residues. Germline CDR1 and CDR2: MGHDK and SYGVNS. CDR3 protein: CASSGGRGSTDTQYF. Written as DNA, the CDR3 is TGTGCCAGCAGTGGGGGCCGGGGTAGCACAGATACGCAGTATTTT.

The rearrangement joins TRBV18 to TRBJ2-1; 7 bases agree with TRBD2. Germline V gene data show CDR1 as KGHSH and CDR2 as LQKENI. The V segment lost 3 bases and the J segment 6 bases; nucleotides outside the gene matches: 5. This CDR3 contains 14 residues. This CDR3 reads CASSPSGGSNEQFF. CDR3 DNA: TGTGCCAGCTCACCTTCCGGGGGGAGCAATGAGCAGTTCTTC.

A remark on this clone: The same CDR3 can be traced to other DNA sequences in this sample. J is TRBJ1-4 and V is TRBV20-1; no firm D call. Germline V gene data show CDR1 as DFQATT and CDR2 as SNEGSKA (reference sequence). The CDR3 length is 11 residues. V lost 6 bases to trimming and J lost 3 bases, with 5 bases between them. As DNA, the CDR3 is TGCAGTGCCTCTCCTAATGAAAAACTGTTTTTT. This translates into CSASPNEKLFF.

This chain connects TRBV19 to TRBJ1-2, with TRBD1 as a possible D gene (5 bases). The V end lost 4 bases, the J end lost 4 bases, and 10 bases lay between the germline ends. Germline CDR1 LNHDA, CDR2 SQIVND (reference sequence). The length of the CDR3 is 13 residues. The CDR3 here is CASSNPGTYGYTF. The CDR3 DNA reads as TGTGCCAGTAGTAACCCCGGGACCTATGGCTACACCTTC.

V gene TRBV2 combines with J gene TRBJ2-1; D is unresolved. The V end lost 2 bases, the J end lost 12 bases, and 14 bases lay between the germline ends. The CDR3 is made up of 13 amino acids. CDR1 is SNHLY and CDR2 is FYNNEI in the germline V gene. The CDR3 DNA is TGTGCCAGCAGTGAAAGAGGAGTGTCAGGGCAGTTCTTC. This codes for CASSERGVSGQFF. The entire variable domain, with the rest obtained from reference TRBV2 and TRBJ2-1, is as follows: EPEVTQTPSHQVTQMGQEVILRCVPISNHLYFYWYRQILGQKVEFLVSFYNNEISEKSEIFDDQFSVERPDGSNFTLKIRSTKLEDSAMYFCASSERGVSGQFFGPGTRLTVL.

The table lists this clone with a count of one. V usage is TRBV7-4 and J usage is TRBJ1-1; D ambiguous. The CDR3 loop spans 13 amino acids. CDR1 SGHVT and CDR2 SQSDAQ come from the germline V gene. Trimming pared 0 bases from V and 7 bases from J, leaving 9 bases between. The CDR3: CASSLALGREAFF. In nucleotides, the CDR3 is TGTGCCAGCAGCTTAGCTCTAGGACGTGAAGCTTTCTTT.

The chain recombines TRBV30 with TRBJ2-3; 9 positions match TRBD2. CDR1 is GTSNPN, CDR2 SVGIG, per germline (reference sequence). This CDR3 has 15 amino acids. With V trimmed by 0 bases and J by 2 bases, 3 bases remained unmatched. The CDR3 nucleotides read TGTGCCTGGAGTGTTTCTAGCGGGGTCACAGATACGCAGTATTTT. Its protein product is CAWSVSSGVTDTQYF.

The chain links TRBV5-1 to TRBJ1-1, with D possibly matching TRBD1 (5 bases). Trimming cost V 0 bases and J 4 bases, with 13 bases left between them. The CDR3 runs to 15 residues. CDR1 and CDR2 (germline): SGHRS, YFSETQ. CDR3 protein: CASSLDPGPVTEAFF. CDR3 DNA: TGCGCCAGCAGCTTGGACCCGGGACCGGTCACTGAAGCTTTCTTT.

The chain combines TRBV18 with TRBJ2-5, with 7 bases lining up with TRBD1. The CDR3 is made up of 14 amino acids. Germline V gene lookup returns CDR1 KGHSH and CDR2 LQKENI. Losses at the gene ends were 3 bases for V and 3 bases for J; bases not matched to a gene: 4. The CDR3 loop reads CASSPWTGEETQYF. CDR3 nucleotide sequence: TGTGCCAGCTCACCTTGGACAGGTGAAGAGACCCAGTACTTC.

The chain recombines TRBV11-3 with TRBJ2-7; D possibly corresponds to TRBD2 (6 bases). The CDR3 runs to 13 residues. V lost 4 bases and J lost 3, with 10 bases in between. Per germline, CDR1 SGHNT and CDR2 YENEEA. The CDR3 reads CASSWGDGYEQYF. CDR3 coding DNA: TGTGCCAGCAGCTGGGGGGACGGCTACGAGCAGTACTTC.

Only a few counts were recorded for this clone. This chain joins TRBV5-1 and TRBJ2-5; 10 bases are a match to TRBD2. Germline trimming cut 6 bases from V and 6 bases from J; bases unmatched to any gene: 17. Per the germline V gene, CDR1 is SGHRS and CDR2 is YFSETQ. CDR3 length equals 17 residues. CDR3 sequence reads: CASTLSSGGLRGKTQYF. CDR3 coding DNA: TGCGCCAGCACCCTCTCTAGCGGGGGCCTTCGAGGGAAGACCCAGTACTTC. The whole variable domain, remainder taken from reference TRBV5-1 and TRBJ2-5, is KAGVTQTPRYLIKTRGQQVTLSCSPISGHRSVSWYQQTPGQGLQFLFEYFSETQRNKGNFPGRFSGRQFSNSRSEMNVSTLELGDSALYLCASTLSSGGLRGKTQYFGPGTRLLVL.

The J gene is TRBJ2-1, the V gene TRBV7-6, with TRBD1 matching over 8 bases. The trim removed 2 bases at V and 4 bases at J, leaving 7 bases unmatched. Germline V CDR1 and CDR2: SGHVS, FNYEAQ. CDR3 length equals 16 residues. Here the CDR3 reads CASSLLGGTGYNEQFF. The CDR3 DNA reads TGTGCCAGCAGCTTATTAGGCGGGACAGGATACAATGAGCAGTTCTTC.

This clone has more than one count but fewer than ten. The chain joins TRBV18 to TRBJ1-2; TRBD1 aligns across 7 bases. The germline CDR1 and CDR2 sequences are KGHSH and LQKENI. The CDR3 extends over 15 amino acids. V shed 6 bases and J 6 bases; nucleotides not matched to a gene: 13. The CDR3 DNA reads TGTGCCAGCTCTAGATCGACAGGGACTCTTAATGGCTACACCTTC. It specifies CASSRSTGTLNGYTF.

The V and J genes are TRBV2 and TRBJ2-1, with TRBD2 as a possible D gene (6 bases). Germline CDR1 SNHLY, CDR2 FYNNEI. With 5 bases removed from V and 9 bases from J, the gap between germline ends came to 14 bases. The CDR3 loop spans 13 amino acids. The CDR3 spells CASSPAGRSEQFF. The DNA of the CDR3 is TGTGCCAGCAGTCCTGCGGGGCGGAGTGAGCAGTTCTTC.